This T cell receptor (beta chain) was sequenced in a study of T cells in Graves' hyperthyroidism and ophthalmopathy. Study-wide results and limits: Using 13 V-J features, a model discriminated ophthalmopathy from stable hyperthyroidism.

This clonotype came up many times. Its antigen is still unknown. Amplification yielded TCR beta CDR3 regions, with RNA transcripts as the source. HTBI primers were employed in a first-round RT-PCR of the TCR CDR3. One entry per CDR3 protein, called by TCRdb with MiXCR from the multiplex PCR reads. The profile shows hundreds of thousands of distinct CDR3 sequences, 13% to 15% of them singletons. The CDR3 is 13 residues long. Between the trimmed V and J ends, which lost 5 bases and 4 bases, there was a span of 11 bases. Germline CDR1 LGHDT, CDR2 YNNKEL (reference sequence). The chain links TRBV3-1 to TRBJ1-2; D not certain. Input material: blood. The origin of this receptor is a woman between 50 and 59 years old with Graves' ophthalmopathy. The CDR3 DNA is TGTGCCAGCAGCTTAGGACGGACCTATGGCTACACCTTC. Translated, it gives CASSLGRTYGYTF.